These T cell receptor beta chains were read from a single sample in a study of cytomegalovirus exposure and HLA in healthy donors. Libraries were prepared by immunoSEQ multiplex PCR; TCRdb keeps only in-frame clonotypes and omits some of them. The sample consists of 90,000 to 120,000 clones, 84% of them appearing once. Sequenced input: PBMCs. These receptors originate from a woman aged 18-30 years in good health and CMV-seronegative. Both conserved end residues are part of each CDR3. The D gene is left open where the match is weak. Expanded clones get a size class; other rows say once, few or many, or leave the size out.

v_call,j_call,d_call,clone_size,cdr3_length,cdr3_nt,cdr3_aa
TRBV5-8,TRBJ2-7,TRBD1,.,16,TGTGCCAGCAGCTTGGTCGGGACAGGGATACTACGTGAGCAGTACTTC,CASSLVGTGILREQYF
TRBV5-3,TRBJ1-6,.,.,20,TGTGCCAGAAGCATAAGCCCTTTTATGTCGTTTGTATCCTATAATTCACCCCTCCACTTT,CARSISPFMSFVSYNSPLHF
TRBV5-5,TRBJ1-4,.,.,15,TGTGCCAGCAGCTTATGGGGGGGAACTAATGAAAAACTGTTTTTT,CASSLWGGTNEKLFF
TRBV19,TRBJ2-7,TRBD1,.,15,TGTGCCAGTAGTCAAAGACAGGGGCTGACCTACGAGCAGTACTTC,CASSQRQGLTYEQYF
TRBV27,TRBJ2-5,TRBD2,.,16,TGTGCCAGCAGCCAAGGACTAGCGGGGGCCCAAGAGACCCAGTACTTC,CASSQGLAGAQETQYF
TRBV27,TRBJ1-2,.,.,13,TGTGCCAGCAAAGGGGCATTGGGTTATGGCTACACCTTC,CASKGALGYGYTF
TRBV4-3,TRBJ2-1,TRBD2,.,15,TGCGCCAGCAGCCAAAGACTAGCGGGCTACAATGAGCAGTTCTTC,CASSQRLAGYNEQFF
TRBV18,TRBJ2-5,.,.,13,TGTGCCAGCTCACCTCTTCCCGAAGAGACCCAGTACTTC,CASSPLPEETQYF
TRBV28,TRBJ1-2,.,.,14,TGTGCCAGCAGTTCCCACAGGATGCGGTATGGCTACACCTTC,CASSSHRMRYGYTF
TRBV27,TRBJ2-3,TRBD2,.,16,TGTGCCAGCAGTTCTCCTAGCGGGGGGATCACAGATACGCAGTATTTT,CASSSPSGGITDTQYF
TRBV6-1,TRBJ2-1,TRBD2,few,15,TGTGCCAGCAGTGAACTAGCGGGGGGGTACAATGAGCAGTTCTTC,CASSELAGGYNEQFF
TRBV2,TRBJ1-5,TRBD1,.,17,TGTGCCAGCAGTGAAGCCCGAGGGGGCGCGAACAATCAGCCCCAGCATTTT,CASSEARGGANNQPQHF
TRBV4-1,TRBJ1-3,.,few,14,TGCGCCAGCAGCCAAGGGGAGGGGTCACACACCATATATTTT,CASSQGEGSHTIYF
TRBV30,TRBJ1-4,.,once,15,TGTGCCTGGAGCTATAGGGCAGGGTTGATAGAAAAACTGTTTTTT,CAWSYRAGLIEKLFF
TRBV18,TRBJ2-1,TRBD2,.,13,TGTGCCAGCTCACCTCTTGCGGGAGCTGAGCAGTTCTTC,CASSPLAGAEQFF
TRBV5-1,TRBJ2-5,TRBD2,once,17,TGCGCCAGCAGCTTCCCCGGACTAGTACCCCATCAAGAGACCCAGTACTTC,CASSFPGLVPHQETQYF
TRBV28,TRBJ2-7,TRBD2,.,18,TGTGCCAGCAGTACCCCCGGGACTAGCGGGAGTGGCGGCTACGAGCAGTACTTC,CASSTPGTSGSGGYEQYF
TRBV29-1,TRBJ1-1,.,once,13,TGCAGCGTTGAGCGACCACAGTACACTGAAGCTTTCTTT,CSVERPQYTEAFF
TRBV7-3,TRBJ2-7,.,.,14,TGTGCCAGCAGCTTACTCCGGGGAGACTACGAGCAGTACTTC,CASSLLRGDYEQYF
TRBV14,TRBJ2-2,TRBD2,.,17,TGTGCCAGCAGCCACCCGGGACTAGCGGGGTACACCGGGGAGCTGTTTTTT,CASSHPGLAGYTGELFF
TRBV5-5,TRBJ2-5,.,few,14,TGTGCCAGCAGGCTGGGGCAGATTCAAGAGACCCAGTACTTC,CASRLGQIQETQYF
TRBV30,TRBJ2-7,TRBD1,.,12,TGTGCCTGGGACAGGGGGGACTACGAGCAGTACTTC,CAWDRGDYEQYF
TRBV7-9,TRBJ2-7,TRBD1,.,12,TGTGCCAGCAGCCCGCAGGGGGACGAGCAGTACTTC,CASSPQGDEQYF
TRBV19,TRBJ2-3,TRBD1,.,15,TGTGCCAGTACCGGGCAAGGGACAGGGGAAGATACGCAGTATTTT,CASTGQGTGEDTQYF
TRBV9,TRBJ2-7,.,.,14,TGTGCCAGCAGCGTAGGAAGGGGCTCCTACGAGCAGTACTTC,CASSVGRGSYEQYF
TRBV27,TRBJ2-7,.,once,12,TGTGCCAGCAGTTTTGCGGGGCGGGAGCAGTACTTC,CASSFAGREQYF
TRBV29-1,TRBJ2-1,TRBD2,.,15,TGCAGCGTTGGCGACAAGCGGGGGGGACCCGATGAGCAGTTCTTC,CSVGDKRGGPDEQFF
TRBV5-4,TRBJ1-2,.,.,15,TGTGCCAGCAGCCCCCGAAGAGGGAGGAGCGACGGCTACACCTTC,CASSPRRGRSDGYTF
TRBV4-1,TRBJ2-7,.,.,15,TGCGCCAGCAGCCAAGAACAGACAAGTCCCTACGAGCAGTACTTC,CASSQEQTSPYEQYF
TRBV4-3,TRBJ2-1,TRBD2,.,16,TGCGCCAGCAGCCAAGAATGGAGCGGGGGGCGGAATGAGCAGTTCTTC,CASSQEWSGGRNEQFF
TRBV7-6,TRBJ2-6,TRBD2,.,19,TGTGCCAGCAGCTTACCCCTGGGAGGGGCTTGGTCTGGGGCCAACGTCCTGACTTTC,CASSLPLGGAWSGANVLTF
TRBV7-2,TRBJ2-3,TRBD2,.,16,TGTGCCAGCAGCTTTGGCGGGGGGCGCGCCGCAGATACGCAGTATTTT,CASSFGGGRAADTQYF
TRBV25-1,TRBJ2-7,TRBD2,.,16,TGTGCCAGCAGCGCCCCGGGGAGGGGCACCAACTACGAGCAGTACTTC,CASSAPGRGTNYEQYF
TRBV7-2,TRBJ2-1,TRBD2,.,18,TGTGCCAGCAGCTTAGCCCTCGGACTAGCGGGGGTTCGGAATGAGCAGTTCTTC,CASSLALGLAGVRNEQFF
TRBV7-9,TRBJ1-1,TRBD1,.,15,TGTTCCAGCAGCTCCAGGGGGGCCCTCAACACTGAAGCTTTCTTT,CSSSSRGALNTEAFF
TRBV11-2,TRBJ2-5,.,.,14,TGTGCCAGCAGCTTCGGACAGTGGCAAGAGACCCAGTACTTC,CASSFGQWQETQYF
TRBV27,TRBJ2-1,TRBD1,.,15,TGTGCCAGCATCAATGAGGGACAGGTTGACAATGAGCAGTTCTTC,CASINEGQVDNEQFF
TRBV4-3,TRBJ1-6,.,.,17,TGCGCCAGCAGCCAAGATTTGGAGGGGACCGAAAATTCACCCCTCCACTTT,CASSQDLEGTENSPLHF
TRBV2,TRBJ2-5,TRBD2,.,14,TGTGCCAGCAGCCTTCGGACTAGCCAAGAGACCCAGTACTTC,CASSLRTSQETQYF
TRBV6-4,TRBJ2-1,.,few,13,TGTGCCAGCAGTGCGGTGGAGTCAGGGGAGCAGTTCTTC,CASSAVESGEQFF
TRBV5-4,TRBJ1-1,TRBD1,.,12,TGTGCCAGCAGCACCGGGGACAGGGCAGCTTTCTTT,CASSTGDRAAFF
TRBV28,TRBJ1-1,.,.,13,TGTGCCAGCAGTTATAAGGAGTACACTGAAGCTTTCTTT,CASSYKEYTEAFF
TRBV4-1,TRBJ2-7,TRBD1,.,16,TGCGCCAGCAGCCATAACCGGGACAGGGCCACCTACGAGCAGTACTTC,CASSHNRDRATYEQYF
TRBV5-4,TRBJ2-3,.,.,15,TGTGCCAGCAGCACTCCTAAACTATCTCCAGATACGCAGTATTTT,CASSTPKLSPDTQYF
TRBV7-2,TRBJ2-5,TRBD2,.,18,TGTGCCAGCAGCTTAGTTCTTGCTGCGGGGGTTATCCAAGAGACCCAGTACTTC,CASSLVLAAGVIQETQYF
TRBV6-5,TRBJ1-1,.,.,13,TGTGCCAGCAGCCCAGGGGTAAACACTGAAGCTTTCTTT,CASSPGVNTEAFF
TRBV7-7,TRBJ1-6,.,.,15,TGTGCTAGCAGCTTTCTCGGACAGAATAATTCACCCCTCCACTTT,CASSFLGQNNSPLHF
TRBV10-2,TRBJ2-7,TRBD2,.,14,TGCGCCAGCAGTGGGACTAGCGGGGGTTACGAGCAGTACTTC,CASSGTSGGYEQYF
TRBV4-1,TRBJ2-7,.,.,15,TGCGCCAGCAGCCAAGAGTTAGGAGGAACCTACGAGCAGTACTTC,CASSQELGGTYEQYF
TRBV4-2,TRBJ2-3,TRBD2,few,16,TGTGCCAGCAGCCAAGATCTCGGGGGGGGCGCAGATACGCAGTATTTT,CASSQDLGGGADTQYF
TRBV7-2,TRBJ2-7,.,.,13,TGTGCCAGCAGCTTAACAGGGTGGAGCGAGCAGTACTTC,CASSLTGWSEQYF
TRBV7-9,TRBJ2-5,TRBD2,.,16,TGTGCCAGCAGCTCATCCGGGACTAGCGGGCGGGAGACCCAGTACTTC,CASSSSGTSGRETQYF
TRBV28,TRBJ2-7,TRBD1,few,15,TGTGCCAGCAGTTTTAAGGCAGGGGGCAGCTACGAGCAGTACTTC,CASSFKAGGSYEQYF
TRBV11-3,TRBJ2-7,.,.,14,TGTGCCAGCAGCTTAGCAGGACAGAGCTACGAGCAGTACTTC,CASSLAGQSYEQYF
TRBV18,TRBJ1-3,TRBD1,once,17,TGTGCCAGCTCACCGACCACCGACAGGGGGCCTGGAAACACCATATATTTT,CASSPTTDRGPGNTIYF
TRBV27,TRBJ2-7,TRBD2,.,14,TGTGCCAGCAGAAGGACTAGCGGGGCCTACGAGCAGTACTTC,CASRRTSGAYEQYF
TRBV19,TRBJ2-7,TRBD2,.,15,TGTGCCAGTAGCGACGGGACTAGCGGTTCCTACGAGCAGTACTTC,CASSDGTSGSYEQYF
TRBV6-5,TRBJ2-3,TRBD2,.,13,TGTGCCAGCAGGGTCGCGGGGGCAGATACGCAGTATTTT,CASRVAGADTQYF